This T cell receptor beta chain emerged from a study of T cell repertoires in cytomegalovirus infection. Overall study results and limits: Ex vivo responses were dominated by HLA-C-restricted CMV-specific TCR beta clonotypes.

Trimming shortened V by 2 bases and J by 0 bases, and 11 bases separated the two germline ends. The CDR3 runs to 16 residues. CDR1 SGHTA and CDR2 FQGTGA come from the germline V gene. The table lists this clonotype with a count of one. The antigen is not known. TCRdb reprocessed the reads via MiXCR and lists one record per CDR3 protein. The profile shows 300,000 to 400,000 distinct CDR3 sequences, almost 30% of them singletons. The receptor comes from a human donor in good health (CMV status not recorded). Some clones in this sample may be carry-over from other donors' samples. Material: cultured PBMCs, obtained from culture after CMV antigen stimulation. The rearrangement links TRBV7-3 to TRBJ1-3; perhaps TRBD1 as D (5 bases). The CDR3 coding sequence is TGTGCCAGCAGCTTATTTAGAGGGGCCTCTGGAAACACCATATATTTT. Amino acids: CASSLFRGASGNTIYF. The full variable domain, its missing parts supplied by reference TRBV7-3 and TRBJ1-3, is GAGVSQTPSNKVTEKGKYVELRCDPISGHTALYWYRQSLGQGPEFLIYFQGTGAADDSGLPNDRFFAVRPEGSVSTLKIQRTERGDSAVYLCASSLFRGASGNTIYFGEGSWLTVV.